This T cell receptor (beta chain) was recovered during a study of blood T cells in healthy people across ages. Study-level points and caveats: Older age went with lower TCR beta diversity per million T cells, in a roughly linear way. Higher diversity, along with more naive CD4+ cells, distinguished long-lived donors from aged donors.

A note on this clonotype: Its target is not known.

A J-beta primer mix and a sample-barcoded 5' primer were used in a second PCR of about 7 to 12 cycles. TCRdb passed the 5' RACE reads through MiXCR, listing each CDR3 protein once. Among some 800,000 distinct CDR3 sequences, 20% to 25% were seen once, and the ten largest hold 3% to 4.5%. Unmatched junction bases numbered 3, after V lost 7 bases and J lost 5 bases. CDR1 MNHEY and CDR2 SVGAGI come from the germline V gene. The CDR3 runs 13 residues. In addition, the sample was reused for a study of T cells of mothers and their children.

Sequencing was performed on blood. The sequence was obtained from a boy younger than 18 in good health. The rearrangement uses TRBV6-5 and TRBJ2-7; 12 nucleotides match TRBD2. CDR3 nucleotides: TGTGCCAGCACCCGACTAGCGGGAGACGAGCAGTACTTC. This codes for CASTRLAGDEQYF.